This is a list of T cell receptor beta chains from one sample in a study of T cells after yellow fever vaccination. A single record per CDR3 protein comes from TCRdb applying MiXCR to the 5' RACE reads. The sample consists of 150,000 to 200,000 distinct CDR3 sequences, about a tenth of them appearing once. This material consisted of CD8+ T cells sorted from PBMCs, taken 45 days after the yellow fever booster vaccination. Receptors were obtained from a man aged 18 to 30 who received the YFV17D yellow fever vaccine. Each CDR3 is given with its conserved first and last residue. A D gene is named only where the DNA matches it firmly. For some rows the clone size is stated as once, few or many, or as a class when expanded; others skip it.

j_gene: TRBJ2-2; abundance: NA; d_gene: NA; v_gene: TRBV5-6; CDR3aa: CASSLPRVNTGELFF; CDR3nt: TGTGCCAGCAGCTTGCCCAGGGTTAACACCGGGGAGCTGTTTTTT
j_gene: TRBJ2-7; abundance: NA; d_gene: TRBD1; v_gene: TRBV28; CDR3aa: CASTRSRGPYEQYF; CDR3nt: TGTGCCAGCACGCGGAGCAGGGGGCCCTACGAGCAGTACTTC
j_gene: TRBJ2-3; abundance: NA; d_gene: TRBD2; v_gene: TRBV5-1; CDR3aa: CASSLEGTSGGAHTQYF; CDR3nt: TGCGCCAGCAGCTTGGAGGGGACTAGCGGGGGGGCGCATACGCAGTATTTT
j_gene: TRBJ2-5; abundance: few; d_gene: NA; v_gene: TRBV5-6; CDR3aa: CASSLRTLTAETQYF; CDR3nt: TGTGCCAGCAGCCTACGGACCCTTACCGCAGAGACCCAGTACTTC
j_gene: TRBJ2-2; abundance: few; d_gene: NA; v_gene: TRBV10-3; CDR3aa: CAISESTDRTGELFF; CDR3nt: TGTGCCATCAGTGAGTCGACGGACAGAACCGGGGAGCTGTTTTTT
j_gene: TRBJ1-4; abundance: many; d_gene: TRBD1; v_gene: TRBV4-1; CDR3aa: CASSQVGTGSEKLFF; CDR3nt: TGCGCCAGCAGCCAAGTCGGGACAGGGAGTGAAAAACTGTTTTTT
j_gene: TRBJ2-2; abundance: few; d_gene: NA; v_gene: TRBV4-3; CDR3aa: CASSQDPAPFANTGELFF; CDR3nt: TGCGCCAGCAGCCAAGATCCGGCTCCATTCGCGAACACCGGGGAGCTGTTTTTT
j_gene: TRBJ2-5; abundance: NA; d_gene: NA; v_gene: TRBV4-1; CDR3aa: CASSQGDGGRETQYF; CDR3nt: TGCGCCAGCAGCCAAGGGGACGGGGGCCGGGAGACCCAGTACTTC
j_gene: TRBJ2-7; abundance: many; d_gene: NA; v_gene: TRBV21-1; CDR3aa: CASRRAVFYEQYF; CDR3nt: TGTGCCAGCAGGCGGGCAGTCTTCTACGAGCAGTACTTC
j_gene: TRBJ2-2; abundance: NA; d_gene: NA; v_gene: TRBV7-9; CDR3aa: CASSLLGTTGELFF; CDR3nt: TGTGCCAGCAGCTTGTTGGGGACCACCGGGGAGCTGTTTTTT
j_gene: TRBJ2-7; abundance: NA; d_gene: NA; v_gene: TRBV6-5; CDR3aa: CASSYGAGPYEQYF; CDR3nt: TGTGCCAGCAGTTACGGGGCCGGGCCATACGAGCAGTACTTC
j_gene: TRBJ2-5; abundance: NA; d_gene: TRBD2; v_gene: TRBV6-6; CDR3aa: CASSPPASGGWQETQYF; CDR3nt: TGTGCCAGCAGTCCCCCTGCTAGCGGGGGGTGGCAAGAGACCCAGTACTTC
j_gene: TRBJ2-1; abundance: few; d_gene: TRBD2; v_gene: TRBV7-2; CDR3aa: CASSSHKTTSGGGDEQFF; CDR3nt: TGTGCCAGCAGCTCCCACAAAACCACTAGCGGGGGAGGCGATGAGCAGTTCTTC
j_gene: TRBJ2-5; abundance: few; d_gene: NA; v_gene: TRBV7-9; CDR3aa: CASSPRDGSQQETQYF; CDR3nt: TGTGCCAGCAGCCCCCGGGACGGAAGCCAGCAAGAGACCCAGTACTTC
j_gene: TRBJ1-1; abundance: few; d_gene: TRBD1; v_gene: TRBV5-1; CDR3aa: CASSWGKQGSTEAFF; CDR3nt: TGCGCCAGCAGCTGGGGGAAACAGGGGTCCACTGAAGCTTTCTTT
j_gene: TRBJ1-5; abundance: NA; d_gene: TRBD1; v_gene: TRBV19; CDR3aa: CATPWRTGVLRPQHF; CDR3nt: TGTGCCACCCCGTGGAGGACAGGGGTTTTACGGCCCCAGCATTTT
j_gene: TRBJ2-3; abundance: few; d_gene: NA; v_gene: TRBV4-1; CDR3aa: CASSQEPSVDTQYF; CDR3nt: TGCGCCAGCAGCCAAGAGCCTAGCGTAGATACGCAGTATTTT
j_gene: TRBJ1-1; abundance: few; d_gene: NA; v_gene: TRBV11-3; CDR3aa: CASSLHGNTEAFF; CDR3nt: TGTGCCAGCAGCCTACACGGAAACACTGAAGCTTTCTTT
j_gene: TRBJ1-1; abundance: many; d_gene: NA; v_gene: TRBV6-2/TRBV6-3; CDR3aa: CASSYPEAEAFF; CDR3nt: TGTGCCAGCAGTTACCCCGAGGCTGAAGCTTTCTTT
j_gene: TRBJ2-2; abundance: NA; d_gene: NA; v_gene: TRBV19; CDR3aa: CASGGRWAGELFF; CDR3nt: TGTGCCAGTGGGGGGCGTTGGGCCGGGGAGCTGTTTTTT
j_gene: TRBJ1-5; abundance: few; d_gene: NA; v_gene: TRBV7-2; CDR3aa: CASSTAGGSNQPQHF; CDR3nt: TGTGCCAGCAGCACCGCGGGTGGTAGCAATCAGCCCCAGCATTTT
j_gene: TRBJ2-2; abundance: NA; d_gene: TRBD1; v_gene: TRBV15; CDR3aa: CATSRTGGFGELFF; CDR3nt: TGTGCCACCAGCAGAACAGGGGGATTCGGGGAGCTGTTTTTT
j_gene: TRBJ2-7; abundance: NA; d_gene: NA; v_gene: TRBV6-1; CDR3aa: CASSARRGFWGYEQYF; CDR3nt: TGTGCCAGCAGTGCTCGCAGGGGATTCTGGGGGTACGAGCAGTACTTC
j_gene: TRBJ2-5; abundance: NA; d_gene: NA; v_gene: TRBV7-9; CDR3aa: CASSPQLGWETQYF; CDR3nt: TGTGCCAGCAGTCCCCAACTAGGTTGGGAGACCCAGTACTTC
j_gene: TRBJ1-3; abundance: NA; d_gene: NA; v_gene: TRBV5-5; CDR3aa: CASSLDSGMSSGNTIYF; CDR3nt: TGTGCCAGCAGCTTGGATTCCGGGATGAGCTCTGGAAACACCATATATTTT
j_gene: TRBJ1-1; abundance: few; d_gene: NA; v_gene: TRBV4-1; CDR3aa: CASSPRGARMNTEAFF; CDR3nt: TGCGCCAGCAGCCCCCGAGGGGCCAGAATGAACACTGAAGCTTTCTTT
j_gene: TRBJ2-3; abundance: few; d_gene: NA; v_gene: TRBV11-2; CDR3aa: CASSPVSTDTQYF; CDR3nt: TGTGCCAGCAGCCCGGTGAGCACAGATACGCAGTATTTT
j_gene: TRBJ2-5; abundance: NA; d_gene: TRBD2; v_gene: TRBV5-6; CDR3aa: CASSLGERGTQETQYF; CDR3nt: TGTGCCAGCAGCTTGGGGGAGCGGGGAACCCAAGAGACCCAGTACTTC
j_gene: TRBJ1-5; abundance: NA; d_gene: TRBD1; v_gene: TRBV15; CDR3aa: CATSRTPGGTGDHSNQPQHF; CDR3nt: TGTGCCACCAGCAGAACACCCGGAGGGACAGGTGATCATAGCAATCAGCCCCAGCATTTT
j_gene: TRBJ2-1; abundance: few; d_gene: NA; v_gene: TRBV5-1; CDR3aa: CASSFTRHVSYNEQFF; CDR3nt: TGCGCCAGCAGCTTCACGCGTCACGTCTCCTACAATGAGCAGTTCTTC
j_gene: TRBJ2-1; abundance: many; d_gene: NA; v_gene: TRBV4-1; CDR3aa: CASSQARVDEQFF; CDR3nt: TGCGCCAGCAGCCAAGCTAGGGTGGATGAGCAGTTCTTC
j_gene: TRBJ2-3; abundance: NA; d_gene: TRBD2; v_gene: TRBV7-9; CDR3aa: CASRGRLAEGTQYF; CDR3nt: TGTGCCAGCAGGGGTCGACTAGCCGAGGGTACGCAGTATTTT
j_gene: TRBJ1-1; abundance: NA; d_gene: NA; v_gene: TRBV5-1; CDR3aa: CASSLLSLYTEAFF; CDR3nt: TGCGCCAGCAGCTTGCTAAGTCTGTACACTGAAGCTTTCTTT
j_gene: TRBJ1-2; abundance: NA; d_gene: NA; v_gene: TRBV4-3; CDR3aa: CASSQDLGGNRGYTF; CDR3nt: TGCGCCAGCAGCCAAGATCTCGGGGGAAATCGCGGCTACACCTTC
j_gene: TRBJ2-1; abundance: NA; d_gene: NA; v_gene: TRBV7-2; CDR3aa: CASSHPSGGRNEQFF; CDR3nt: TGTGCCAGCAGCCACCCCTCGGGGGGCCGGAATGAGCAGTTCTTC
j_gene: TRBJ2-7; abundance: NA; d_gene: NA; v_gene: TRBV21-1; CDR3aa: CASNRARYF; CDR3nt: TGTGCCAGCAACCGGGCGCGGTACTTC
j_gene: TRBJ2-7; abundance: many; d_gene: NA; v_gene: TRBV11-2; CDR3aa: CASRTATYEQYF; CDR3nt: TGTGCCAGCAGGACAGCCACCTACGAGCAGTACTTC
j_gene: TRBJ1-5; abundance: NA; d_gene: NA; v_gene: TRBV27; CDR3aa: CASSRGGFGQPQHF; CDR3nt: TGTGCCAGCAGCCGGGGGGGTTTCGGGCAGCCCCAGCATTTT
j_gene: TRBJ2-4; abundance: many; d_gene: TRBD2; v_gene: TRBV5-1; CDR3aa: CASSLASGGPLLAKNIQYF; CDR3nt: TGCGCCAGCAGCTTGGCTAGCGGGGGGCCGCTATTAGCCAAAAACATTCAGTACTTC
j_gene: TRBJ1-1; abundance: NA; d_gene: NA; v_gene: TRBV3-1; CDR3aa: CASSQDVWGGEAFF; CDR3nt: TGTGCCAGCAGCCAAGATGTTTGGGGGGGAGAAGCTTTCTTT
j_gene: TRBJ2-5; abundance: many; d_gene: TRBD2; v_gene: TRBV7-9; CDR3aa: CASSDILADQETQYF; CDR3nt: TGTGCCAGCAGCGATATACTAGCGGACCAAGAGACCCAGTACTTC
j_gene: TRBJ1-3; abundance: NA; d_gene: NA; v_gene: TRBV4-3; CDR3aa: CASSQGSLRNRFSSGNTIYF; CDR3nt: TGCGCCAGCAGCCAAGGATCTCTCCGAAACAGGTTTAGCTCTGGAAACACCATATATTTT
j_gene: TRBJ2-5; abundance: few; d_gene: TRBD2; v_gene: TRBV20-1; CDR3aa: CSAGTTSQETQYF; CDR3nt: TGCAGTGCCGGGACTACCTCCCAAGAGACCCAGTACTTC
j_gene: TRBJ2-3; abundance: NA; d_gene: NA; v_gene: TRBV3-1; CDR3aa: CASSQERRTDTQYF; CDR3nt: TGTGCCAGTAGCCAAGAGAGACGGACAGATACGCAGTATTTT
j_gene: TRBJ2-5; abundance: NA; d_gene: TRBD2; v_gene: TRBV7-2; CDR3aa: CASSSGGGAGQETQYF; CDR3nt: TGTGCCAGCAGCTCGGGGGGGGGCGCGGGTCAAGAGACCCAGTACTTC
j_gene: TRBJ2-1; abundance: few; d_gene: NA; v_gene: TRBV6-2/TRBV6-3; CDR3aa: CASSYSFPEQFF; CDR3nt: TGTGCCAGCAGTTACTCGTTCCCTGAGCAGTTCTTC
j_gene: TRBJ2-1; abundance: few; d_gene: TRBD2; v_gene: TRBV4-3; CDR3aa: CASSPAGGFNNEQFF; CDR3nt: TGCGCCAGCAGCCCCGCGGGGGGCTTTAACAATGAGCAGTTCTTC
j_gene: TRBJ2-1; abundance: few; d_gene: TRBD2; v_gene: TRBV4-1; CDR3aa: CASSPLAGAPNEQFF; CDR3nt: TGCGCCAGCAGCCCACTAGCGGGGGCCCCCAATGAGCAGTTCTTC
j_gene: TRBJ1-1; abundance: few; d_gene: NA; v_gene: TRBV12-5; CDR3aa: CASGLPRTEAFF; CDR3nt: TGTGCTAGTGGTTTGCCGCGAACTGAAGCTTTCTTT
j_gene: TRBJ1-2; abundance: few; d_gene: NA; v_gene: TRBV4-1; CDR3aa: CASSQESSNYGYTF; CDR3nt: TGCGCCAGCAGCCAAGAATCATCTAACTATGGCTACACCTTC
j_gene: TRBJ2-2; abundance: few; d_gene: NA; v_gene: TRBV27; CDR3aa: CASSFRVSTGELFF; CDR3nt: TGTGCCAGCAGTTTTAGGGTTTCAACCGGGGAGCTGTTTTTT
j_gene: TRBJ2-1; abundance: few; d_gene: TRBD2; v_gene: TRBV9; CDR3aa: CASSKTGTSGGYNEQFF; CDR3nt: TGTGCCAGCAGCAAAACTGGGACTAGCGGGGGGTACAATGAGCAGTTCTTC
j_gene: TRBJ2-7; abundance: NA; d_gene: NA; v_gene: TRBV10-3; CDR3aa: CAISDPGHAYEQYF; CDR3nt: TGTGCCATCAGTGACCCGGGACACGCCTACGAGCAGTACTTC
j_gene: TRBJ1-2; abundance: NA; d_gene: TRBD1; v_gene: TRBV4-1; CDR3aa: CASSHTDREGGYTF; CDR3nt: TGCGCCAGCAGCCATACAGACAGGGAGGGGGGCTACACCTTC
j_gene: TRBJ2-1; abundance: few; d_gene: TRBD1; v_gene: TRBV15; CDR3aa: CATSRDTGTGGSRGNEQFF; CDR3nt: TGTGCCACCAGCAGAGACACCGGGACAGGGGGGAGTCGTGGCAATGAGCAGTTCTTC
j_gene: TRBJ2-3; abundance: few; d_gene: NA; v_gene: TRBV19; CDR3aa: CASFLDTQYF; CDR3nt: TGTGCCAGTTTCCTGGATACGCAGTATTTT
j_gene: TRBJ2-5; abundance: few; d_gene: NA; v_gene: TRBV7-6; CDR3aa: CASSLRDGGRETQYF; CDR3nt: TGTGCCAGCAGCTTAAGGGATGGGGGACGGGAGACCCAGTACTTC
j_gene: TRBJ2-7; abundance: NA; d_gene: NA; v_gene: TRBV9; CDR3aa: CASSVTDLSYEQYF; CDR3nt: TGTGCCAGCAGCGTAACCGATCTCTCCTACGAGCAGTACTTC
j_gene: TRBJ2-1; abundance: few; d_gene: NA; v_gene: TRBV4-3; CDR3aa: CASSRGGHYLGEQFF; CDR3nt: TGCGCCAGCAGCCGGGGGGGCCACTACTTGGGTGAGCAGTTCTTC
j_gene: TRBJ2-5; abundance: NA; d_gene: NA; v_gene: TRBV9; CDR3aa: CASSGRIEGETQYF; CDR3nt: TGTGCCAGCAGCGGCCGGATAGAAGGGGAGACCCAGTACTTC